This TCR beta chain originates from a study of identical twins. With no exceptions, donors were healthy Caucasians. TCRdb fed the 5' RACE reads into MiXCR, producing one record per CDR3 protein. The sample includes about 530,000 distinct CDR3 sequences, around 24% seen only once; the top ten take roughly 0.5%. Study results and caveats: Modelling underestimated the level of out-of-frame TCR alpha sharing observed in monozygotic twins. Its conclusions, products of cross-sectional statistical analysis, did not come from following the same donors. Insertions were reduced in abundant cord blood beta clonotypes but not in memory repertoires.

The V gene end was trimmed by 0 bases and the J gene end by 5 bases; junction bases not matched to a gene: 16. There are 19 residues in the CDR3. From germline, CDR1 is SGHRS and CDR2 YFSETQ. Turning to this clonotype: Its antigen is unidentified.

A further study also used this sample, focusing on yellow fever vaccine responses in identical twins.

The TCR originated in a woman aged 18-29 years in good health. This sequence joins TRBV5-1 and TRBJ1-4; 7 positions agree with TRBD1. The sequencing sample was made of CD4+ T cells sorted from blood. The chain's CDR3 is CASSLADRATGMKNEKLFF. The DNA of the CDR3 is TGCGCCAGCAGCTTGGCCGACAGGGCTACCGGAATGAAAAATGAAAAACTGTTTTTT.